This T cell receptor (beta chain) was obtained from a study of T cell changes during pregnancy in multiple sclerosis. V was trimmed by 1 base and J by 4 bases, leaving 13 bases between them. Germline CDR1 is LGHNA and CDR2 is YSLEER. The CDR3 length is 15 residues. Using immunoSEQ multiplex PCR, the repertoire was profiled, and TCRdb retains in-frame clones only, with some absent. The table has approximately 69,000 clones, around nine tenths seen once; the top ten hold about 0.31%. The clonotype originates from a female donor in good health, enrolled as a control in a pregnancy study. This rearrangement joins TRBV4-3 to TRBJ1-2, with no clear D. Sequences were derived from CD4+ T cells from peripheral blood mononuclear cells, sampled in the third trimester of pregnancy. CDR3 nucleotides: TGCGCCAGCAGCCAAGTCTTGGGCTCACCCTATGGCTACACCTTC. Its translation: CASSQVLGSPYGYTF.